A selection of T cell receptor beta chains follows, all from one sample in a study of T cell responses to AZD1222 COVID-19 vaccine. Clones were read by immunoSEQ multiplex PCR, and TCRdb kept only the in-frame ones, dropping some. This table holds around 71,000 clones, 65% to 85% found once. The sequencing used peripheral blood, collected on day 0 of AZD1222 vaccination. The source is an adult in good health. The conserved cysteine and the conserved F or W are not part of the CDR3 here.

v_gene | CDR3aa
TRBV25-1 | ASRGQNYGYT
TRBV7-2 | ASSFGSTYQPQH
TRBV5-6 | ASSLALAGVIDTQY
TRBV21-1 | ASTTRQGKNTEAF
TRBV7-2 | ASSLLGLAGGEQY
TRBV11-3 | ASSYRDSLRYGYT
TRBV6-2/TRBV6-3 | ASSSRALSYEQY
TRBV7-9 | ASRASANRETQY
TRBV19 | ASSTTSGRVGQY
TRBV11-3 | ASRNPTKTSGGTSYNEQF
TRBV7-9 | ASSFDETGEWNTEAF
TRBV10-1 | ASREKTGKRTNHGYT
TRBV4-3 | ASSRRAADDTGELF
TRBV4-3 | ASSHQTGPNSPLH
TRBV9 | ASSGPRQGTNEKLF
TRBV5-6 | ASSLSDTEAF
TRBV3-1/TRBV3-2 | ASSQDQVETALNYGYT
TRBV6-5 | ASSYSDRRVHNEQF
TRBV2 | ASRVGGGSYEQY
TRBV10-3 | AISESGIAEAF
TRBV11-2 | ASSLGETQY
TRBV6-2/TRBV6-3 | ASNPDREADQPQH
TRBV10-3 | AISDPGRIYGYT
TRBV4-3 | ASSQDRPTGGGNTIY
TRBV30 | AWTGVRFGYGYT
TRBV7-2 | ASSLLGPSGNTIY
TRBV3-1/TRBV3-2 | ASSQGTQGRETQY
TRBV3-1/TRBV3-2 | ASSHLTTRDYGYT
TRBV7-2 | ASSLEGTGTGGGYT
TRBV19 | ASSREGGGTDTQY
TRBV9 | ASSYSGSTYEQY
TRBV6-5 | ASTRGSEAF
TRBV7-2 | ASGRGALSYNEQF
TRBV5-1 | ASSADSVEKLF
TRBV6-5 | ASSDRSAGYNEQF
TRBV3-1/TRBV3-2 | ASSRRTSTADTQY
TRBV6-5 | ASRGGVERNTIY
TRBV18 | ASSSGQRSTGELF
TRBV5-6 | ASSYHRDRGYGYT
TRBV29-1 | SLLHMGYKSSYEQY
TRBV7-6 | ASSLGDATNEKLF
TRBV7-9 | ASSFVASGIPKPGELF
TRBV6-5 | ASSYGRLGNTEAF
TRBV9 | ASSVGPLAGSEQF